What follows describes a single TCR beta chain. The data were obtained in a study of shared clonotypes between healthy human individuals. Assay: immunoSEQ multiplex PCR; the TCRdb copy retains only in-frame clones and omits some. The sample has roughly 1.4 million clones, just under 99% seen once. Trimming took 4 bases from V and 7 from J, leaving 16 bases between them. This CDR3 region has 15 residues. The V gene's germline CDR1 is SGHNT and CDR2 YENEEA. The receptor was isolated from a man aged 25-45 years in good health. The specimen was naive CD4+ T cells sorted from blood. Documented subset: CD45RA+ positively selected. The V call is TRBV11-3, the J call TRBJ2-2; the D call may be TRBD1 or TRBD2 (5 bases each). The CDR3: CASSSIMGVGGELFF. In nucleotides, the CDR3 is TGTGCCAGCAGCTCGATCATGGGGGTCGGCGGGGAGCTGTTTTTT. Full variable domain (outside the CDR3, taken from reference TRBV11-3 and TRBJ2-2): EAGVVQSPRYKIIEKKQPVAFWCNPISGHNTLYWYLQNLGQGPELLIRYENEEAVDDSQLPKDRFSAERLKGVDSTLKIQPAELGDSAVYLCASSSIMGVGGELFFGEGSRLTVL.